Following are 20 T cell receptor beta chains from one sample sequenced in a study of CD8 T cells in Susac syndrome. The RNA input was roughly 0.5 to 1 ug, and it was reverse transcribed with random hexamers. TCRdb reprocessed the immunoSEQ multiplex PCR reads with MiXCR, giving one entry per CDR3 protein. This sample has 150,000 or so distinct CDR3 sequences, with about 94% found just once. Sequences were obtained from CD4+ T cells from PBMCs. The receptors come from a human donor in good health.

The chain uses TRBV3-1 and TRBJ2-3; 8 bases line up with TRBD2. The CDR3 has 15 residues. Germline trimming cut 1 base from V and 5 bases from J; bases unmatched to any gene: 5. The V gene's germline CDR1 is LGHDT and CDR2 YNNKEL (reference sequence). CDR3 nucleotides: TGTGCCAGCAGCCAAGGTAGCGGGGTTGTAGATACGCAGTATTTT. Its protein product is CASSQGSGVVDTQYF.

The chain is built from TRBV3-1 and TRBJ2-7; tentatively, D is TRBD1 (5 bases). Germline V gene sequence: CDR1 LGHDT, CDR2 YNNKEL (reference sequence). Between the trimmed V and J ends, which lost 0 bases and 2 bases, there was a span of 17 bases. The CDR3 runs to 17 residues. In DNA, the CDR3 is TGTGCCAGCAGCCAAGATGCCAGGGTGTCTGTTCCCTACGAGCAGTACTTC. Translation gives CASSQDARVSVPYEQYF.

The chain joins TRBV7-2 to TRBJ2-5, with 10 positions matching TRBD2. V lost 4 bases and J lost 5; bases outside the gene matches: 10. Per germline, CDR1 SGHTA and CDR2 FQGNSA. The CDR3 extends over 16 amino acids. CDR3 DNA: TGTGCCAGCAGCTCCCGGGTAGCGGGGGGTGGGGAGACCCAGTACTTC. Translating it yields CASSSRVAGGGETQYF.

This sequence joins TRBV14 and TRBJ2-1; 11 bases match TRBD2. The CDR3 runs 17 residues. V shed 4 bases, J shed 3 bases, and the junction held 8 bases outside the gene matches. Germline CDR1 is SGHDN and CDR2 is FVKESK. The CDR3 here is CASSRQTTSGVYNEQFF. CDR3 bases: TGTGCCAGCAGCCGCCAGACGACTAGCGGGGTCTACAATGAGCAGTTCTTC.

This clonotype was recorded once. The V gene is TRBV7-2, the J gene TRBJ1-2; TRBD1 might be the D (6 bases). Germline assignment: CDR1 SGHTA and CDR2 FQGNSA. V dropped 1 base and J dropped 0 bases, with 12 bases sitting between them. The CDR3 sequence is 16 residues long. CDR3 sequence reads: CASSLDRVRTNYGYTF. Here the CDR3 DNA reads TGTGCCAGCAGCTTAGACAGGGTCAGGACTAACTATGGCTACACCTTC.

In DNA, the CDR3 is TGCGCCAGCAGCTTCAGGGAACTCTCTGGGGCCAACGTCCTGACTTTC. Amino acid sequence: CASSFRELSGANVLTF. The chain carries TRBV5-1 and TRBJ2-6, with D perhaps matching TRBD1 (5 bases). V was trimmed by 2 bases and J by 0 bases, leaving 9 bases between them. CDR3 length: 16 residues. Germline V CDR1 and CDR2: SGHRS, YFSETQ.

The J gene is TRBJ2-1, the V gene TRBV7-3; D is possibly TRBD1 or TRBD2 (6 bases each). V lost 2 bases, J lost 7 bases, and 9 bases lay in between. CDR1 is SGHTA and CDR2 is FQGTGA in the germline V gene. The CDR3 length is 13 residues. The CDR3 nucleotides read TGTGCCAGCAGCTTAGAAGGGGGGAATGAGCAGTTCTTC. It translates to CASSLEGGNEQFF.

The chain is built from TRBV9 and TRBJ2-3; maybe TRBD2 (6 bases). Germline V gene sequence: CDR1 SGDLS, CDR2 YYNGEE. V dropped 3 bases and J dropped 4 bases, with 9 bases sitting between them. The CDR3 is 13 amino acids. CDR3 sequence: CASSATSPDTQYF. In DNA form, the CDR3 reads TGTGCCAGCAGCGCTACTAGCCCAGATACGCAGTATTTT.

This chain joins TRBV5-4 and TRBJ1-1, with TRBD1 as a possible D gene (5 bases). Between the trimmed V and J ends, which lost 1 base and 6 bases, there was a span of 13 bases. The CDR3 is 14 residues long. The germline gives CDR1 SGHNT, CDR2 YYREEE (reference sequence). CDR3 DNA sequence: TGTGCCAGCAGCTTGAAGACAGTGTGGGCTGAAGCTTTCTTT. Amino acid sequence: CASSLKTVWAEAFF.

This sequence joins TRBV29-1 and TRBJ2-5, with TRBD1 matching 7 bases. Germline assignment: CDR1 SQVTM and CDR2 ANQGSEA. The CDR3 consists of 14 residues. V lost 4 bases, J lost 0 bases, and 5 bases stayed unmatched. In nucleotides, the CDR3 is TGCAGCGTTGTGGGCAGGGGGTACCAAGAGACCCAGTACTTC. Amino acid sequence: CSVVGRGYQETQYF.

The V gene is TRBV23-1, the J gene TRBJ2-7; D ambiguous. TRBV23-1 falls under the ORF class, with uncertain function. This CDR3 comprises 15 residues. The V end was cut by 2 bases, the J end by 0 bases, with 11 bases between. CDR3 coding DNA: TGCGCCAGCAGTCAAGGGCAGACGAGCTCCTACGAGCAGTACTTC. Protein product: CASSQGQTSSYEQYF.

This clonotype showed up just a few times. The chain joins TRBV29-1 to TRBJ2-7; maybe TRBD2 (6 bases). The CDR3 is 12 amino acids. Trimming cost V 4 bases and J 3 bases, with 10 bases left between them. The V gene's germline CDR1 is SQVTM and CDR2 ANQGSEA. CDR3 loop: CSVGGSGYEQYF. The DNA for the CDR3 is TGCAGCGTTGGTGGTAGCGGCTACGAGCAGTACTTC.

This rearrangement joins TRBV20-1 to TRBJ2-1; 9 bases are shared with TRBD2. The V gene end was trimmed by 6 bases and the J gene end by 7 bases; junction bases not matched to a gene: 13. CDR3 length: 15 residues. Germline values: CDR1 DFQATT, CDR2 SNEGSKA (reference sequence). The CDR3 spells CSAAKTSGLVNEQFF. CDR3 coding DNA: TGCAGTGCGGCTAAGACTAGCGGCCTTGTGAATGAGCAGTTCTTC.

The chain recombines TRBV20-1 with TRBJ1-5; no firm D call. CDR1 is DFQATT and CDR2 is SNEGSKA in the germline V gene (reference sequence). Trimming took 2 bases from V and 4 from J, leaving 12 bases between them. The CDR3 runs to 14 residues. CDR3 DNA sequence: TGCAGTGCTAGATCGCGGGCCTTTAATCAGCCCCAGCATTTT. Residues: CSARSRAFNQPQHF.

The V gene is TRBV7-9, the J gene TRBJ1-2; D unclear. Germline CDR1 reads SEHNR; CDR2 reads FQNEAQ (reference sequence). The CDR3 sequence is 14 residues long. Trimming shortened V by 1 base and J by 8 bases, and 14 bases separated the two germline ends. The CDR3 is CASSLGVGTQGYTF. CDR3 DNA: TGTGCCAGCAGCTTAGGGGTCGGAACCCAAGGCTACACCTTC.

The chain has TRBV5-1 and TRBJ2-7; D unclear. This CDR3 has 11 amino acids. Germline V gene lookup returns CDR1 SGHRS and CDR2 YFSETQ. V shed 4 bases and J shed 6 bases, with 8 bases lying between them. CDR3 loop: CASSGAVEQYF. CDR3 in DNA: TGCGCCAGCAGCGGAGCCGTCGAGCAGTACTTC. Supplemented by reference TRBV5-1 and TRBJ2-7, the full variable domain reads KAGVTQTPRYLIKTRGQQVTLSCSPISGHRSVSWYQQTPGQGLQFLFEYFSETQRNKGNFPGRFSGRQFSNSRSEMNVSTLELGDSALYLCASSGAVEQYFGPGTRLTVT.

The V and J genes are TRBV19 and TRBJ1-2; TRBD1 is a possible D gene (5 bases). Per germline, CDR1 LNHDA and CDR2 SQIVND (reference sequence). The V and J ends lost 5 bases and 4 bases respectively, with 17 bases between them. This CDR3 is built from 15 residues. CDR3 in amino acids: CASSLGTVVIYGYTF. CDR3 in DNA: TGTGCCAGTAGTTTGGGGACCGTGGTGATCTATGGCTACACCTTC.

The chain links TRBV5-6 to TRBJ2-1, with TRBD2 matching 11 bases. The CDR3 is made up of 17 amino acids. The J segment lost 8 bases and the V segment lost 2 bases, leaving 12 bases of the junction unmatched. CDR1 is SGHDT and CDR2 is YYEEEE in the germline V gene. This CDR3 reads CASSLLAGASRAHEQFF. The CDR3 DNA reads TGTGCCAGCAGCTTACTAGCGGGGGCAAGCCGGGCGCATGAGCAGTTCTTC.

The chain employs TRBV24-1 and TRBJ2-5; TRBD1 might be the D (6 bases). V lost 3 bases and J lost 1, with 11 bases in between. Per germline, CDR1 KGHDR and CDR2 SFDVKD. The CDR3 runs to 15 residues. The CDR3 sequence is CATSDPRGGQETQYF. The CDR3 DNA reads as TGTGCCACCAGTGATCCACGAGGGGGCCAAGAGACCCAGTACTTC.

CDR3 DNA: TGTGCCAGCAGTGAAGGGCCCCTAGGTCCCTACACCTTC. Its protein product is CASSEGPLGPYTF. V is TRBV2 and J is TRBJ1-2; no firm D call. Germline V CDR1 and CDR2: SNHLY, FYNNEI. This CDR3 spans 13 amino acids. With 1 base removed from V and 10 bases from J, the gap between germline ends came to 13 bases.